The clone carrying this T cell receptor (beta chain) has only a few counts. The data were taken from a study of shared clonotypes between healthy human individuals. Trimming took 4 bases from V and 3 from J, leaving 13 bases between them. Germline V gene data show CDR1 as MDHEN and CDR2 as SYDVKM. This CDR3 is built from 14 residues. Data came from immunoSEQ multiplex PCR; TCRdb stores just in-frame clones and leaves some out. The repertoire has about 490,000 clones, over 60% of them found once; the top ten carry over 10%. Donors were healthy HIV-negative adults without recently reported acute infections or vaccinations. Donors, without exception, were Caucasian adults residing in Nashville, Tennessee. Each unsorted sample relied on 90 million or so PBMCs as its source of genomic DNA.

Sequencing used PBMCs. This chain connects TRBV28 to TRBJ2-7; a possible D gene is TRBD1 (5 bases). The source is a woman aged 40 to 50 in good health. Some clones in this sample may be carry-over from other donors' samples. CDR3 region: CASSSGQGVYEQYF. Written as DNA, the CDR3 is TGTGCCAGCAGTTCCGGACAAGGCGTCTACGAGCAGTACTTC.